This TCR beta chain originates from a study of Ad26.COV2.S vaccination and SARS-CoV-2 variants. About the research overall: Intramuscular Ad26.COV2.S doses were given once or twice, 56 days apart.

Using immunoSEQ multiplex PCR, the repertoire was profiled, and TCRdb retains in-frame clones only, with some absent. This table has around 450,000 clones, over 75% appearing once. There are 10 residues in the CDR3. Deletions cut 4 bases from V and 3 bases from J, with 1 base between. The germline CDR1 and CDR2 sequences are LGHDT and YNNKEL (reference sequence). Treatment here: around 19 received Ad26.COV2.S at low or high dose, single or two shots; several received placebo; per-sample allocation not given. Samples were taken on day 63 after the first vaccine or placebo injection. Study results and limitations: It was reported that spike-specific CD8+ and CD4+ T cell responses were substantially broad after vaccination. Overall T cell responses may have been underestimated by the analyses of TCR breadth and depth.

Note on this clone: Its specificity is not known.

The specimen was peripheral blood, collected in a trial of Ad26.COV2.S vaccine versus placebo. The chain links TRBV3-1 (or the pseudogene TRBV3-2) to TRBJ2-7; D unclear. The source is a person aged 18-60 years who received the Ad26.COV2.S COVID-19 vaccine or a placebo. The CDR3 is CASSLYEQYF. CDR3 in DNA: TGTGCCAGCAGCCTCTACGAGCAGTACTTC.